These T cell receptor beta chains were read from a single sample in a study of monozygotic twins with inflammatory bowel disease. TCRdb derives one entry per CDR3 protein from the 5' RACE reads, leaving out DNA. This table lists around 140,000 distinct CDR3 sequences. Sequencing was carried out using blood. The receptor source for this set is a human donor with ulcerative colitis or Crohn's disease, or a healthy co-twin of an affected twin (not recorded which). The CDR3 runs from the conserved cysteine through the conserved F or W.

V,J,CDR3
TRBV10-3,TRBJ1-1,CATWAGGEAFF
TRBV18,TRBJ1-2,CASSPSNPGTGAGYGYTF
TRBV4-3,TRBJ2-1,CASSRGTSAYNEQFF
TRBV7-8,TRBJ1-5,CASSSTGTLSNQPQHF
TRBV20-1,TRBJ2-5,CSAVPGSLAQYF
TRBV2,TRBJ2-1,CASTLQGPLFEQFF
TRBV5-6,TRBJ2-6,CASSWGGVSSGANVLTF
TRBV27,TRBJ2-7,CASSLGQTYEQYF
TRBV5-1,TRBJ1-1,CASSLRGGLTEAFF
TRBV7-9,TRBJ1-4,CASSLLTNEKLFF
TRBV29-1,TRBJ2-7,CSVEAGSGSYEQYF
TRBV20-1,TRBJ2-3,CSARGLAGGTDTQYF
TRBV5-1,TRBJ2-7,CASSLLENYEQYF
TRBV5-4,TRBJ2-1,CASSLGGGNNDQFF
TRBV6-5,TRBJ2-7,CASENRYEQYF
TRBV20-1,TRBJ2-7,CSASRGLAGPQVF
TRBV20-1,TRBJ2-1,CSALAYNEQFF
TRBV29-1,TRBJ2-7,CSVGVVLGSYEQYF
TRBV7-9,TRBJ2-4,CASSSQGAKNMQYF
TRBV4-1,TRBJ1-6,CASSQGNSQSSYNSPLHF
TRBV20-1,TRBJ2-2,CSAGQGFTGELFF
TRBV4-2,TRBJ2-4,CASSGPGTGVKNIQYF
TRBV6-2/TRBV6-3,TRBJ1-2,CASSYDRMGYGYTF
TRBV3-1,TRBJ2-1,CASSHRDRGRGEQFF
TRBV7-3,TRBJ1-2,CASSLDGGYGYTF
TRBV6-4,TRBJ2-1,CASSPTSGGANEQFF
TRBV20-1,TRBJ2-7,CSAVRTSGGSYEQYF
TRBV11-1,TRBJ2-2,CASSLALAGNTGELFF
TRBV5-1,TRBJ2-7,CASSLGAAFSRDEQYF
TRBV7-2,TRBJ2-7,CASSLVAFAGGYEQYF
TRBV6-5,TRBJ2-3,CASSYRYGTDTQYF
TRBV24-1,TRBJ2-3,CATSDPRGPQRDTQYF
TRBV20-1,TRBJ2-7,CSATRQSSYEQYF
TRBV6-5,TRBJ1-1,CASSYSGTGSTEAFF
TRBV19,TRBJ1-6,CASSIAGRYNSPLHF
TRBV7-2,TRBJ1-1,CASSLNGLRAFF
TRBV6-1,TRBJ1-1,CASSEVRNTEAFF
TRBV13,TRBJ2-1,CASSHRDLYNEQFF
TRBV20-1,TRBJ2-3,CSAREAGGPDTQYF
TRBV7-3,TRBJ2-6,CASSPYVYGANVLTF
TRBV4-1,TRBJ1-6,CASSQERSYNSPLHF
TRBV7-2,TRBJ2-7,CASGGPQTIYEQYF
TRBV20-1,TRBJ2-7,CSAREDSYEQYF